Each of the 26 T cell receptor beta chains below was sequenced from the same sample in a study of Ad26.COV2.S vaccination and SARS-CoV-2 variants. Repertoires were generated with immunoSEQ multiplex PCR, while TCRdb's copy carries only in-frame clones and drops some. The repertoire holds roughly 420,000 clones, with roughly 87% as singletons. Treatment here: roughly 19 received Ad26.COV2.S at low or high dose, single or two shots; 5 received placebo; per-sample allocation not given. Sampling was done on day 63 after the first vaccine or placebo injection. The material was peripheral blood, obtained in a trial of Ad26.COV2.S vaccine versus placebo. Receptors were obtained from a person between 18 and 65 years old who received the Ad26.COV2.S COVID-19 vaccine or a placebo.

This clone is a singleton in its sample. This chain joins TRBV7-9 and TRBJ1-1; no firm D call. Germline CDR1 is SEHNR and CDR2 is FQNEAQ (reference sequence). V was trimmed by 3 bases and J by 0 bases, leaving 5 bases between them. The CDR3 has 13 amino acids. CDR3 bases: TGTGCCAGCAGCTTTGGGTTGAACACTGAAGCTTTCTTT. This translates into CASSFGLNTEAFF.

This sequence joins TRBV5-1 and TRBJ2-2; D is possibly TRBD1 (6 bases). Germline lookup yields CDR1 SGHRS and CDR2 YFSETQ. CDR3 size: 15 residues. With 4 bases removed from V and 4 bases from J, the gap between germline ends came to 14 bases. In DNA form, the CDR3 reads TGCGCCAGCAGCCCTGGCCACAGGGTCACCGGGGAGCTGTTTTTT. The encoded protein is CASSPGHRVTGELFF. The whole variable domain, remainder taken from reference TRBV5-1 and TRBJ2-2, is KAGVTQTPRYLIKTRGQQVTLSCSPISGHRSVSWYQQTPGQGLQFLFEYFSETQRNKGNFPGRFSGRQFSNSRSEMNVSTLELGDSALYLCASSPGHRVTGELFFGEGSRLTVL.

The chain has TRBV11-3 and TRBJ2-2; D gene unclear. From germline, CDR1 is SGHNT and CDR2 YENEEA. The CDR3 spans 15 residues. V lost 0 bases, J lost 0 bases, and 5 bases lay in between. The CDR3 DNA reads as TGTGCCAGCAGCTTAGACGGTACGAACACCGGGGAGCTGTTTTTT. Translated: CASSLDGTNTGELFF.

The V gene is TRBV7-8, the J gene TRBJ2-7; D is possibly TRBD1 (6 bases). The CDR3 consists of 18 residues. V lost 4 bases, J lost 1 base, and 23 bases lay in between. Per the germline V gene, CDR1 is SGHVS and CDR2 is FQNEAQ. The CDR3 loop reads CASSSIWTDYTPSYEQYF. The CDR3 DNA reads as TGTGCCAGCAGCTCTATTTGGACAGATTATACGCCTTCCTACGAGCAGTACTTC. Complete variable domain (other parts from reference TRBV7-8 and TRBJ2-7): GAGVSQSPRYKVAKRGQDVALRCDPISGHVSLFWYQQALGQGPEFLTYFQNEAQLDKSGLPSDRFFAERPEGSVSTLKIQRTQQEDSAVYLCASSSIWTDYTPSYEQYFGPGTRLTVT.

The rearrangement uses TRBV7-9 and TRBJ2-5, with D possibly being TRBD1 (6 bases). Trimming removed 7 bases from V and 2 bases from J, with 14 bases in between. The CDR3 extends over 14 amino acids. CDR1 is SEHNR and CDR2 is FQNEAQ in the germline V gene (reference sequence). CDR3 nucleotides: TGTGCCAGCATAGGGATCGGACAGCAAGAGACCCAGTACTTC. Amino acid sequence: CASIGIGQQETQYF.

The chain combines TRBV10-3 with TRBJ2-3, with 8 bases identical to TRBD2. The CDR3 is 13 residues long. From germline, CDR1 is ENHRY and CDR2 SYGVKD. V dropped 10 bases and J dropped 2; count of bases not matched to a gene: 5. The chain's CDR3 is CATTSGNTDTQYF. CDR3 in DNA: TGTGCCACCACTAGCGGAAACACAGATACGCAGTATTTT.

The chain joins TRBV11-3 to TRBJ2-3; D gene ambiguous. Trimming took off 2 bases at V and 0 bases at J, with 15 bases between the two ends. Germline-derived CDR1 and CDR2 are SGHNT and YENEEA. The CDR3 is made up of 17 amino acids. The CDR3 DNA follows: TGTGCCAGCAGCTTAACCCTCCGCCCGAACAGCACAGATACGCAGTATTTT. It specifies CASSLTLRPNSTDTQYF. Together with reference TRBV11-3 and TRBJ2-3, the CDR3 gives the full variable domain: EAGVVQSPRYKIIEKKQPVAFWCNPISGHNTLYWYLQNLGQGPELLIRYENEEAVDDSQLPKDRFSAERLKGVDSTLKIQPAELGDSAVYLCASSLTLRPNSTDTQYFGPGTRLTVL.

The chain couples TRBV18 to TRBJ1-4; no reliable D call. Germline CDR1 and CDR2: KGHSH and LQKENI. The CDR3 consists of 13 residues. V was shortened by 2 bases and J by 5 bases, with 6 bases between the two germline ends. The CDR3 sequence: CASSPEQNEKLFF. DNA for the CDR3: TGTGCCAGCTCACCAGAACAGAATGAAAAACTGTTTTTT.

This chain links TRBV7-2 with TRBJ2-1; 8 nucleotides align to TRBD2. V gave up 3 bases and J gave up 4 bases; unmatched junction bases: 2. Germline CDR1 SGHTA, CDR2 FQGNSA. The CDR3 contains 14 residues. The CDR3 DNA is TGTGCCAGCAGCTTGGCGGGAGGATACAATGAGCAGTTCTTC. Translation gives CASSLAGGYNEQFF. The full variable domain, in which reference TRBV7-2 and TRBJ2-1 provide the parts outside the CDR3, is GAGVSQSPSNKVTEKGKDVELRCDPISGHTALYWYRQSLGQGLEFLIYFQGNSAPDKSGLPSDRFSAERTGGSVSTLTIQRTQQEDSAVYLCASSLAGGYNEQFFGPGTRLTVL.

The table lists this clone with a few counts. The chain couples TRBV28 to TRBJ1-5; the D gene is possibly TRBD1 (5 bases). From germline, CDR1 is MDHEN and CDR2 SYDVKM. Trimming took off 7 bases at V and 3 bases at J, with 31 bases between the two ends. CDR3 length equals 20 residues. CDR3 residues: CASIQSPGTETPVDNQPQHF. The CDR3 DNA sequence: TGTGCCAGCATACAATCGCCGGGGACGGAAACTCCAGTGGACAATCAGCCCCAGCATTTT.

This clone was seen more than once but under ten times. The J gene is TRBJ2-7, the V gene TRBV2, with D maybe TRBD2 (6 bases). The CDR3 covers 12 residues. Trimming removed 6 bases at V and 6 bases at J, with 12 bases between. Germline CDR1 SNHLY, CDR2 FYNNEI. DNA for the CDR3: TGTGCCAGCAGGCGCATGGGGGGCGAGCAGTACGTC. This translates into CASRRMGGEQYV.

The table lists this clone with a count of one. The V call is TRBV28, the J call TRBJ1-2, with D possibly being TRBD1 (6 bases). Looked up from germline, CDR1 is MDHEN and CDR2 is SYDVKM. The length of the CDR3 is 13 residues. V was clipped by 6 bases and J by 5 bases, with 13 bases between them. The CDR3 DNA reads TGTGCCAGCAGCAGGGGCGGGATGTATGGCTACACCTTC. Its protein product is CASSRGGMYGYTF.

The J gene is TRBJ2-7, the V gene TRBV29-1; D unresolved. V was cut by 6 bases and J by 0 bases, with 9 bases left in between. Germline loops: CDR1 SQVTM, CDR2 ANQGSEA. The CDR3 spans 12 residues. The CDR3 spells CSVRPSSYEQYF. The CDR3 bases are TGCAGCGTAAGGCCGAGCTCCTACGAGCAGTACTTC.

The CDR3 DNA sequence: TGTGCCAGCAGCTTAGCGGGGGGGACCATCGTGGATGAGCAGTTCTTC. Encoded protein: CASSLAGGTIVDEQFF. This chain links TRBV7-6 with TRBJ2-1; 7 nucleotides match TRBD2. The J segment lost 8 bases and the V segment lost 0 bases, leaving 10 bases of the junction unmatched. CDR3 length equals 16 residues. Per the germline V gene, CDR1 is SGHVS and CDR2 is FNYEAQ. The full variable domain, completed using reference TRBV7-6 and TRBJ2-1, is GAGVSQSPRYKVTKRGQDVALRCDPISGHVSLYWYRQALGQGPEFLTYFNYEAQQDKSGLPNDRFSAERPEGSISTLTIQRTEQRDSAMYRCASSLAGGTIVDEQFFGPGTRLTVL.

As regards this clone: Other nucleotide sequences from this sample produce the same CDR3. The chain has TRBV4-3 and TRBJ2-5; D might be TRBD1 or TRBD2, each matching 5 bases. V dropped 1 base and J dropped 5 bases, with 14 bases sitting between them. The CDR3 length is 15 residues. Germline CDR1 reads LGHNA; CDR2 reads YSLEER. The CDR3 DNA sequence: TGCGCCAGCAGCCAAGGGCGAGGGGCCGGGGAGACCCAGTACTTC. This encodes CASSQGRGAGETQYF.

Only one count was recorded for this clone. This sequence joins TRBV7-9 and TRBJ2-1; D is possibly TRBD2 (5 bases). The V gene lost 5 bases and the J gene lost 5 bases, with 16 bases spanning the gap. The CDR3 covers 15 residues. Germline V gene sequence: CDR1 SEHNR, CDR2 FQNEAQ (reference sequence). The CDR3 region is CASSPLAKLNNEQFF. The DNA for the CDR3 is TGTGCCAGCAGCCCTCTAGCCAAGTTAAACAATGAGCAGTTCTTC.

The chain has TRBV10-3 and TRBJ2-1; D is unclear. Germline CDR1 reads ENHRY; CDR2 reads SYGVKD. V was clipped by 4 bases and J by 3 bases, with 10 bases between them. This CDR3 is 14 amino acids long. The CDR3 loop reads CAISGTKNYNEQFF. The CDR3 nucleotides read TGTGCCATCAGTGGTACAAAAAACTACAATGAGCAGTTCTTC.

Here the CDR3 reads CASSSRTRLGELFF. DNA for the CDR3: TGTGCCAGCAGCTCCCGGACCCGCCTCGGGGAGCTGTTTTTT. This rearrangement joins TRBV5-6 to TRBJ2-2; D is ambiguous. Trimming left V 3 bases short and J 7 bases short, with 13 bases between. The CDR3 length is 14 residues. The germline gives CDR1 SGHDT, CDR2 YYEEEE.

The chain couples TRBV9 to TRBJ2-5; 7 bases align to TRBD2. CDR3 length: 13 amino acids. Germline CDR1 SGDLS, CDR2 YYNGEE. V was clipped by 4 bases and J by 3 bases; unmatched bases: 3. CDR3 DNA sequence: TGTGCCAGCAGCCGGGCGGGGGAAGAGACCCAGTACTTC. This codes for CASSRAGEETQYF.

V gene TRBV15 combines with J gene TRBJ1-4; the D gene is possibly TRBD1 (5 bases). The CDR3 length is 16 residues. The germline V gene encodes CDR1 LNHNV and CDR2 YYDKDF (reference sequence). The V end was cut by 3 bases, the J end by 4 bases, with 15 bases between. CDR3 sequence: CATSSSTGALNEKLFF. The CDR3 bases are TGTGCCACCAGCAGCTCAACCGGGGCCCTTAATGAAAAACTGTTTTTT. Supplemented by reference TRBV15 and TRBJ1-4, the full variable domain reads DAMVIQNPRYQVTQFGKPVTLSCSQTLNHNVMYWYQQKSSQAPKLLFHYYDKDFNNEADTPDNFQSRRPNTSFCFLDIRSPGLGDTAMYLCATSSSTGALNEKLFFGSGTQLSVL.

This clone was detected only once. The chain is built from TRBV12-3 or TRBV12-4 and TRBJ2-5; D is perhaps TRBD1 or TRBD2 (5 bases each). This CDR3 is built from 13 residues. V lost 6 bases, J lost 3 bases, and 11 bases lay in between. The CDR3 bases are TGTGCCAGCAGGACTGGGGGAAAAGAGACCCAGTACTTC. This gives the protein CASRTGGKETQYF.

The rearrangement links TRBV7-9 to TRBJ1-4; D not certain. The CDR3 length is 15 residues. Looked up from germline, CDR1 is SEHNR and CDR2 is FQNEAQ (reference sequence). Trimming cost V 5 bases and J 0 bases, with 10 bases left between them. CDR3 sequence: CASSGGRATNEKLFF. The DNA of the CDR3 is TGTGCCAGCAGCGGAGGGAGGGCAACTAATGAAAAACTGTTTTTT.

Here the CDR3 reads CASSFDTYNYGYTF. Here the CDR3 DNA reads TGTGCCAGCAGCTTCGACACATATAACTATGGCTACACCTTC. This chain joins TRBV11-2 and TRBJ1-2; no reliable D call. The CDR3 totals 14 residues. Germline loops: CDR1 SGHAT, CDR2 FQNNGV. V was clipped by 3 bases and J by 1 base, with 9 bases between them.

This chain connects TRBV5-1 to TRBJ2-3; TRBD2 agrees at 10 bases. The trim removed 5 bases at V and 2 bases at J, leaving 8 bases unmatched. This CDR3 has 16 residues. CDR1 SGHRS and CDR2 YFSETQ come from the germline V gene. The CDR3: CASSRSSGGSTDTQYF. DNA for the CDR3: TGCGCCAGCAGTCGGAGTAGCGGGGGGTCCACAGATACGCAGTATTTT. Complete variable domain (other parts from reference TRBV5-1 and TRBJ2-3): KAGVTQTPRYLIKTRGQQVTLSCSPISGHRSVSWYQQTPGQGLQFLFEYFSETQRNKGNFPGRFSGRQFSNSRSEMNVSTLELGDSALYLCASSRSSGGSTDTQYFGPGTRLTVL.

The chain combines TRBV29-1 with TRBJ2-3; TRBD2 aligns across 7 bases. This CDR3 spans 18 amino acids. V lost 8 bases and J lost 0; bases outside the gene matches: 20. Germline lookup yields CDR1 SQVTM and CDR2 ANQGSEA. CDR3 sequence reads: CSLRGVTGTSPSTDTQYF. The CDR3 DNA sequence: TGCAGCCTCCGGGGGGTGACGGGAACAAGTCCCAGCACAGATACGCAGTATTTT.

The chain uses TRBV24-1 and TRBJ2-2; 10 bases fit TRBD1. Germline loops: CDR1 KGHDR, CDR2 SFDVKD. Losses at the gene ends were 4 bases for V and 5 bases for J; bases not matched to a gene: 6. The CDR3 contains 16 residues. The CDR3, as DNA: TGTGCCACCAGTGACGGGGACAGGGGAACGACCGGGGAGCTGTTTTTT. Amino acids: CATSDGDRGTTGELFF.